The clone carrying this T cell receptor beta chain was picked up many times. No antigen is known for it. The source of the sample is a study of identical twins. Findings of the study overall: Models, which agreed with sharing between unrelated individuals, nonetheless underestimated the out-of-frame TCR alpha sharing seen in monozygotic twins.

TCRdb reprocessed the 5' RACE reads via MiXCR and lists one record per CDR3 protein. This sample carries around 1.7 million distinct CDR3 sequences, roughly a third of them seen once, and the ten largest clones take less than 0.35%. The germline CDR1 and CDR2 sequences are SEHNR and FQNEAQ (reference sequence). Trimming took off 5 bases at V and 4 bases at J, with 8 bases between the two ends. The CDR3 spans 12 residues. The TCR comes from a newborn girl in good health. Sequencing was carried out using cord blood. The chain is built from TRBV7-9 and TRBJ1-2; no clear D. CDR3 amino acids: CASSPSSYGYTF. For the CDR3, the DNA is TGTGCCAGCAGCCCCTCATCCTATGGCTACACCTTC.